Below, 21 T cell receptor beta chains from the same sample are listed, as sequenced in a study of human T cells and chemical hapten exposure. Time point indicated: patch test 2, 6 weeks after DPC sensitization. Treatment described: therapeutic diphenylcyclopropenone sensitization with weekly scalp DPC. TCRdb re-called the RACE reads through MiXCR, storing one row per CDR3 protein. The table shows approximately 40,000 distinct CDR3 sequences, with 3% to 3.5% occurring only once. The sample consisted of whole blood, taken in connection with sensitization to the hapten diphenylcyclopropenone (DPC). Every receptor here comes from a man aged 40-55 years with alopecia areata. Some clones in this sample may be carry-over from other donors' samples.

This clonotype was observed many times. The J gene is TRBJ2-1, the V gene TRBV14, with a possible D match to TRBD2 (6 bases). Germline V gives CDR1 SGHDN, CDR2 FVKESK. V was trimmed by 7 bases and J by 8 bases, leaving 21 bases between them. The CDR3 spans 15 residues. CDR3 coding DNA: TGTGCCAGCACCTGGGGAGGAGGGCCGTCCTATGAGCAGTTCTTC. Its protein is CASTWGGGPSYEQFF.

This clonotype was recorded at least ten times. The J gene is TRBJ2-1, the V gene TRBV7-2, with D tentatively TRBD2 (6 bases). This CDR3 region has 14 residues. The V gene lost 6 bases and the J gene lost 3 bases, with 12 bases spanning the gap. Germline CDR1 reads SGHTA; CDR2 reads FQGNSA. In nucleotides, the CDR3 is TGTGCCAGCAGTTACGGAGGGCTCTACAATGAGCAGTTCTTC. Translated, it gives CASSYGGLYNEQFF.

This clonotype was detected ten times or more. The rearrangement joins TRBV12-3 or TRBV12-4 to TRBJ2-7; TRBD2 is a possible D gene (6 bases). The CDR3 has 13 amino acids. V was shortened by 5 bases and J by 6 bases, with 14 bases between the two germline ends. The DNA for the CDR3 is TGTGCCAGCAGTCAAAACGGGGGTACCGAGCAGTACTTC. This translates into CASSQNGGTEQYF.

This clonotype was recorded at least ten times. The rearrangement uses TRBV14 and TRBJ2-1, with D perhaps being TRBD1 or TRBD2 (7 bases each). Germline CDR1 reads SGHDN; CDR2 reads FVKESK. This CDR3 is 23 amino acids long. The germline V and J ends were trimmed by 2 bases and 0 bases, with 32 bases remaining between them. CDR3 loop: CASSQQRQGLRVPGLRSYNEQFF. CDR3 nucleotides: TGTGCCAGCAGCCAACAACGACAGGGCCTAAGAGTCCCGGGACTACGCTCCTACAATGAGCAGTTCTTC.

This clonotype was seen many times. The chain links TRBV14 to TRBJ2-3; D perhaps matches TRBD2 (5 bases). The CDR3 is 15 amino acids. Germline V gene lookup returns CDR1 SGHDN and CDR2 FVKESK. V was trimmed by 4 bases and J by 6 bases, leaving 17 bases between them. The CDR3 nucleotides are TGTGCCAGCAGCCTAACGTTAGCGAGTTACGATACGCAGTATTTT. Translated: CASSLTLASYDTQYF.

This clonotype was observed many times. The V call is TRBV2, the J call TRBJ1-2; D is undetermined. The length of the CDR3 is 13 residues. Deletions cut 7 bases from V and 2 bases from J, with 11 bases between. Per germline, CDR1 SNHLY and CDR2 FYNNEI. The CDR3 reads CASIMNINYGYTF. CDR3 coding DNA: TGTGCCAGCATTATGAACATCAACTATGGCTACACCTTC.

This clonotype has a count of ten or more. V gene TRBV18 combines with J gene TRBJ2-1; 11 bases fit TRBD2. The CDR3 is 15 residues long. V lost 1 base, J lost 7 bases, and 3 bases stayed unmatched. Germline CDR1 and CDR2: KGHSH and LQKENI. CDR3 loop: CASSPRGLAENEQFF. The CDR3 region has the DNA TGTGCCAGCTCACCACGGGGACTAGCGGAAAATGAGCAGTTCTTC. Together with reference TRBV18 and TRBJ2-1, the CDR3 gives the full variable domain: NAGVMQNPRHLVRRRGQEARLRCSPMKGHSHVYWYRQLPEEGLKFMVYLQKENIIDESGMPKERFSAEFPKEGPSILRIQQVVRGDSAAYFCASSPRGLAENEQFFGPGTRLTVL.

Comments on this clonotype: A much bigger clone sits one base away, suggesting this may be a read error. This CDR3 fails to terminate in the conserved phenylalanine or tryptophan, so it likely reflects a read error. The chain uses TRBV11-1 and TRBJ1-1; tentative D call: TRBD1 (6 bases). This CDR3 spans 16 amino acids. CDR1 is SGHAT and CDR2 is FQDESV in the germline V gene (reference sequence). The CDR3 loop is CVSSSSAGSRGTEAFL. The CDR3, as DNA: TGTGTCAGCAGCTCCAGCGCTGGGAGCAGGGGCACTGAAGCTTTCCTT.

This clonotype was observed many times. The chain links TRBV12-3 or TRBV12-4 to TRBJ1-2; maybe TRBD1 (6 bases). This CDR3 has 15 residues. V dropped 3 bases and J dropped 4 bases, with 15 bases sitting between them. This CDR3 reads CASSFFDRTPYGYTF. The CDR3 nucleotides read TGTGCCAGCAGTTTTTTCGACAGGACCCCCTATGGCTACACCTTC.

This clonotype was counted only a few times. The rearrangement joins TRBV9 to TRBJ2-1; 7 nucleotides match TRBD1. CDR1 is SGDLS and CDR2 is YYNGEE in the germline V gene. There are 15 residues in the CDR3. Losses at the gene ends were 2 bases for V and 4 bases for J; bases not matched to a gene: 6. CDR3 in amino acids: CASSVRTGSYNEQFF. CDR3 nucleotides: TGTGCCAGCAGCGTTCGGACAGGTTCGTACAATGAGCAGTTCTTC. Variable domain in full (rest from reference TRBV9 and TRBJ2-1): DSGVTQTPKHLITATGQRVTLRCSPRSGDLSVYWYQQSLDQGLQFLIQYYNGEERAKGNILERFSAQQFPDLHSELNLSSLELGDSALYFCASSVRTGSYNEQFFGPGTRLTVL.

This clonotype was observed many times. This rearrangement joins TRBV28 to TRBJ1-6; 8 nucleotides align to TRBD1. Germline CDR1 and CDR2: MDHEN and SYDVKM. This CDR3 has 15 residues. Trimming at V came to 3 bases and at J to 9 bases, leaving 7 bases not matched to a gene. For the CDR3, the DNA is TGTGCCAGCAGTTTCCAATACAGGGGGGGTTCACCCCTCCACTTT. Protein: CASSFQYRGGSPLHF.

This clonotype was detected many times. V gene TRBV12-3 or TRBV12-4 combines with J gene TRBJ2-1; the D call may be TRBD1 or TRBD2 (6 bases each). The CDR3 has 15 residues. Trimming shortened V by 3 bases and J by 9 bases, and 18 bases separated the two germline ends. The CDR3 region has the DNA TGTGCCAGCAGTTTCACCGGGGGCGATTTTCTTGAGCAGTTCTTC. Translation: CASSFTGGDFLEQFF.

Many counts were recorded for this clonotype. The chain joins TRBV20-1 to TRBJ1-3, with D tentatively TRBD1 (5 bases). The germline gives CDR1 DFQATT, CDR2 SNEGSKA (reference sequence). This CDR3 contains 16 residues. V was pared by 1 base and J by 1 base, with 14 bases between. The CDR3 region has the DNA TGCAGTGCTAGAGGGCCGGGGGACCTATCTGGAAACACCATATATTTT. This sequence encodes CSARGPGDLSGNTIYF.

This clonotype was counted at least ten times. The chain combines TRBV6-1 with TRBJ2-7; TRBD2 is a possible D gene (6 bases). Germline V gene sequence: CDR1 MNHNS, CDR2 SASEGT. V was trimmed by 6 bases and J by 4 bases, leaving 16 bases between them. The CDR3 loop spans 14 amino acids. The CDR3 protein is CASSHEAGPYEQYF. CDR3 nucleotides: TGTGCCAGCAGCCACGAGGCGGGACCTTACGAGCAGTACTTC.

This clonotype was observed many times. CDR3 DNA sequence: TGTGCCAGCAGTTTCCAGGGTAGAGAGACCCAGTACTTC. It yields the protein CASSFQGRETQYF. The genes are TRBV27 and TRBJ2-5; D might be TRBD1 (5 bases). Germline CDR1 is MNHEY and CDR2 is SMNVEV (reference sequence). The CDR3 runs 13 residues. V lost 3 bases to trimming and J lost 4 bases, with 9 bases between them.

This clonotype was recorded many times. The chain links TRBV2 to TRBJ1-6; D is ambiguous. Looked up from germline, CDR1 is SNHLY and CDR2 is FYNNEI. V was trimmed by 3 bases and J by 8 bases, leaving 5 bases between them. The CDR3 runs 12 residues. CDR3 residues: CASSDAYSPLHF. CDR3 coding DNA: TGTGCCAGCAGTGACGCTTATTCACCCCTCCACTTT.

This clonotype was seen many times. The CDR3 DNA sequence: TGCAGTGCGCCGACTGACAGGGGGATTGGGACAGATACGCAGTATTTT. Protein: CSAPTDRGIGTDTQYF. This chain links TRBV20-1 with TRBJ2-3; 9 nucleotides line up with TRBD1. This CDR3 spans 16 amino acids. V was pared by 6 bases and J by 3 bases, with 13 bases of the junction left unmatched. Germline values: CDR1 DFQATT, CDR2 SNEGSKA (reference sequence).

There are many counts of this clonotype. This sequence joins TRBV9 and TRBJ2-1, with unresolved D. V gave up 0 bases and J gave up 8 bases, with 12 bases separating them. Germline CDR1 SGDLS, CDR2 YYNGEE. This CDR3 region has 14 residues. As DNA, the CDR3 is TGTGCCAGCAGCGTAGAGGTTAGCACCGATGAGCAGTTCTTC. Translating gives CASSVEVSTDEQFF.

This clonotype was detected many times. V and J are TRBV6-5 and TRBJ2-1, with TRBD2 matching 14 bases. This CDR3 contains 15 residues. Looked up from germline, CDR1 is MNHEY and CDR2 is SVGAGI. J lost 9 bases, V lost 5 bases, and 6 bases had no gene match. CDR3 DNA sequence: TGTGCCAGCAGTATGGGGACTAGCGGGAGTACTGAGCAGTTCTTC. Residues: CASSMGTSGSTEQFF.

This clonotype was detected ten times or more. The chain couples TRBV15 to TRBJ1-2, with D possibly TRBD1 on 6 matching bases. This CDR3 region has 16 residues. Trimming took off 3 bases at V and 4 bases at J, with 18 bases between the two ends. Looked up from germline, CDR1 is LNHNV and CDR2 is YYDKDF (reference sequence). The CDR3: CATSSPLGGASYGYTF. The CDR3 DNA reads as TGTGCCACCAGCAGTCCCCTGGGGGGCGCGAGCTATGGCTACACCTTC.

This clonotype was recorded many times. The V gene is TRBV15, the J gene TRBJ1-6; TRBD1 agrees at 9 bases. There are 15 residues in the CDR3. Trimming removed 5 bases from V and 9 bases from J; junction bases left unmatched: 8. Germline CDR1 is LNHNV and CDR2 is YYDKDF (reference sequence). This CDR3 reads CATSVDRGLGSPLHF. Written as DNA, the CDR3 is TGTGCCACCAGCGTGGACAGGGGACTCGGTTCACCCCTCCACTTT.